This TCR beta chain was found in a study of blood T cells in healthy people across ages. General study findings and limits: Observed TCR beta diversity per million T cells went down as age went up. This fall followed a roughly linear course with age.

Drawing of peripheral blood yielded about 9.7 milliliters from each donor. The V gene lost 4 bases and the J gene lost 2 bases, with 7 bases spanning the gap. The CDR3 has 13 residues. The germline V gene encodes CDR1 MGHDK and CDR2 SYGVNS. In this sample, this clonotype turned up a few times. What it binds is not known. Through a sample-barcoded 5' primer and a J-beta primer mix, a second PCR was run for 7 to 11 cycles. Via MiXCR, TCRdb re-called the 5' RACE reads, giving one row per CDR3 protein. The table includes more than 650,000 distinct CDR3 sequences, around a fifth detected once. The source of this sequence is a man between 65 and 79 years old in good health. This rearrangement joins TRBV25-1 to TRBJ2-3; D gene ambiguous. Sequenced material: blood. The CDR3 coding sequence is TGTGCCAGCAGTGTACTCCCCACAGATACGCAGTATTTT. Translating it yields CASSVLPTDTQYF.